This T cell receptor (beta chain) was captured in a study of sequential checkpoint blockade in melanoma (dated by TCRdb to between 2017 and 2020). For the study in its entirety: In a 1:1 randomization, patients received either first-line nivolumab then ipilimumab (arm A) or ipilimumab then nivolumab (arm B). For some 22 patients, matched tumor biopsies were taken both before treatment and at week 13, after single-agent nivolumab (arm A) or ipilimumab (arm B). Maintenance nivolumab was given following each of the two trial sequences. The same lesion was the source of approximately 81% of the matched pre- and post-treatment tumor biopsy pairs. TCRbeta immunosequencing was performed on DNA from roughly 99 pretreatment melanoma tumor samples.

TCRbeta CDR3 regions were immunosequenced from genomic DNA with the immunoSEQ Assay. Before high-throughput sequencing, the genomic DNA was amplified using bias-controlled multiplex PCR. Per the authors' processing: To quantify the absolute abundance of each unique TCRbeta CDR3 region, the sequences were collapsed and filtered. Clonality, defined as 1 minus Pielou's evenness, was calculated using productive rearrangements only. Tumor T-cell fraction was calculated by normalizing TCRbeta template counts to usable DNA, which was estimated from several housekeeping genes. Clones with significantly greater frequencies in on-treatment versus baseline samples were identified using a previously published method. In its TCRdb copy, this immuneACCESS table keeps in-frame sequences only and misses some clones. Where compared with another copy, unresolved V genes explain less than half of these, and the others have no known cause. V, J and clone size derive from that table, while D and trimming were established from the DNA sequence. This sample is represented by several thousand clones; roughly 25% of them were singletons. The top ten hold roughly 25% of the sample.

CDR1 and CDR2 were assigned from the germline V gene (reference sequence) as LNHDA and SQIVND. At the junction V is shortened by 6 bases and J by 7 bases, with 21 bases in between. Including cysteine and phenylalanine, the CDR3 has 16 amino acids. Of all the DNA, just the CDR3 is kept, 48 bases in frame from base 1. This specimen's treatment or condition label, interpreted: randomized to nivolumab then ipilimumab (arm A) or the reverse (arm B). No trial patient had received prior DNA-damaging chemotherapy. Samples came from patients with melanoma in CheckMate 064, a randomized, open-label phase II trial of sequential checkpoint blockade. Tumor TCR sequencing used genomic DNA from formalin-fixed paraffin-embedded (FFPE) tissue samples. A remark on this clone: What this receptor recognizes is not known. Base qualities are not at hand, and no much larger clone is one base apart.

The research as a whole found: Small sample sizes and reduced statistical power limited the within-arm analyses of tumor T-cell fraction. Larger, independent patient cohorts are needed to validate the response-prediction model that combines TCR metrics and mutation burden. In the nivolumab-first arm (arm A), pretreatment tumor TIL clonality was associated with response (P = .04). Patients whose tumor T-cell fraction and clonality increased by week 13 were about 30 times more likely to achieve clinical benefit. Tumor T-cell fraction and clonality correlated with PD-L1 staining and CD8+ T-cell counts but not with mutational load.

The sample consisted of tumor tissue (inferred from file names), taken from a patient given nivolumab and ipilimumab in sequence. The clonotype was recovered from a human donor with melanoma. The V and J segments used are TRBV19 and TRBJ2-2, with the D call perhaps TRBD1 or TRBD2, as 5 bases match in each case. At the DNA level, the sequence is TGTGCCAGTAGCACAGCAGTGGGACCCCTGGGCGGGGAGCTGTTTTTT. Its translation is CASSTAVGPLGGELFF.